This TCR beta chain was sequenced during a study of identical twins. General study points: Carriage of fewer insertions was seen in abundant cord blood beta clonotypes, whereas memory repertoires showed none.

Ten or more counts support this clonotype. Its matching antigen is unknown. TCRdb processed the 5' RACE reads anew with MiXCR; each CDR3 protein has one entry. This table has about 190,000 distinct CDR3 sequences, about 15% appearing once. Looked up from germline, CDR1 is SGHRS and CDR2 is YFSETQ. The CDR3 sequence is 12 residues long. Losses at the gene ends were 2 bases for V and 14 bases for J; bases not matched to a gene: 8. In every case, the donor was a healthy Caucasian. A further study also used this sample, focusing on T cells expressing NK-cell markers. This second report adds: CD8+ T cells in six donors included dominant NKG2C+ clonotypes at roughly 1.0-7.0%.

Specimen: CD8+ T cells sorted from blood. The TCR sequence derives from a woman aged 18-29 years in good health. J is TRBJ2-3 and V is TRBV5-1, with TRBD1 identical over 7 bases. CDR3 region: CASSLGTGDGYF. CDR3 in DNA: TGCGCCAGCAGCTTAGGAACAGGGGACGGGTATTTT.